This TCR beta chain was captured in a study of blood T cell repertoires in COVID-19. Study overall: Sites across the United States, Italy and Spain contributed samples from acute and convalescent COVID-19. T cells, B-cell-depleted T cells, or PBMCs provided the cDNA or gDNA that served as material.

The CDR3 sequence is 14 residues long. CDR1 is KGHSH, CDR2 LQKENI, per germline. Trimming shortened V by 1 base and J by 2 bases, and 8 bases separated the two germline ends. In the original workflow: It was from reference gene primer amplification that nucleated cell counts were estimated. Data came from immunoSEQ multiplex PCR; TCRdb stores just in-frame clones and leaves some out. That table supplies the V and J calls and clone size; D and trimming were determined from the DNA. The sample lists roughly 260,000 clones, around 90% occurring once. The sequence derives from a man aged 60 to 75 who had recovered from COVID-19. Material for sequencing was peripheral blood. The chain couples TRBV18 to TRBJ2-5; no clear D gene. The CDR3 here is CASSPRVTQETQYF. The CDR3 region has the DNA TGTGCCAGCTCACCACGGGTGACACAAGAGACCCAGTACTTC.